Here is one T cell receptor (beta chain) with its context. The data originate from a study of radiotherapy plus CTLA-4 blockade in lung cancer. Study summary: Objective responses were recorded in about a sixth of patients, with disease control recorded in approximately 34%.

Assay used: immunoSEQ multiplex PCR; TCRdb lists only in-frame clones, some missing. The table has 45,000 or so clones, around 76% seen once; the top ten hold roughly 8%. This CDR3 is 14 amino acids long. The V gene lost 4 bases and the J gene lost 2 bases, with 14 bases spanning the gap. Germline-derived CDR1 and CDR2 are GTSNPN and SVGIG (reference sequence). The chain carries TRBV30 and TRBJ1-1; unclear D gene. This TCR derives from a human donor with non-small cell lung cancer who had stable disease on radiotherapy plus ipilimumab. Source: peripheral blood, taken from a patient treated with radiotherapy plus ipilimumab. The CDR3: CAWKVSPRNTEAFF. CDR3 nucleotides: TGTGCCTGGAAAGTGAGCCCTCGAAACACTGAAGCTTTCTTT.